Following are 5 T cell receptor beta chains from one sample sequenced in a study of T cells in Graves' hyperthyroidism and ophthalmopathy. Amplification of TCR beta CDR3 regions used RNA as the template. Initially, a first-round RT-PCR of the TCR CDR3 employed the HTBI primer set. TCRdb re-called the multiplex PCR reads with MiXCR, one entry per CDR3 protein. The sample lists 350,000 to 400,000 distinct CDR3 sequences, about 18% occurring once. The sample taken for sequencing was blood. The source of these receptors is a woman between 18 and 29 years old with Graves' hyperthyroidism.

The sample holds many counts of this clonotype. V gene TRBV18 combines with J gene TRBJ2-6; D might be TRBD1 or TRBD2, each matching 5 bases. V dropped 3 bases and J dropped 0 bases, with 9 bases sitting between them. CDR1 is KGHSH and CDR2 is LQKENI in the germline V gene. The CDR3 length is 16 residues. The CDR3 DNA is TGTGCCAGCTCACCGAGGGGAAGCTCTGGGGCCAACGTCCTGACTTTC. It specifies CASSPRGSSGANVLTF.

J is TRBJ2-5 and V is TRBV20-1, with 7 bases aligning to TRBD2. J was trimmed by 9 bases and V by 2 bases; bases with no gene match: 9. Germline V CDR1 and CDR2: DFQATT, SNEGSKA (reference sequence). The CDR3 extends over 13 amino acids. This chain's CDR3 is CSARIGTTIPQYF. DNA for the CDR3: TGCAGTGCTAGAATCGGGACTACCATACCCCAGTACTTC.

In its sample, this clonotype was seen many times. V usage is TRBV20-1 and J usage is TRBJ2-4; TRBD2 matches 8 bases. The V gene end was trimmed by 5 bases and the J gene end by 6 bases; junction bases not matched to a gene: 9. The CDR3 totals 14 residues. Germline values: CDR1 DFQATT, CDR2 SNEGSKA (reference sequence). Written as DNA, the CDR3 is TGCAGTGCTTCTCCGGGGGGGCCAGGAAACATTCAGTACTTC. This sequence encodes CSASPGGPGNIQYF.

This clonotype appeared many times. This chain connects TRBV5-1 to TRBJ1-5; possibly TRBD1 for D (5 bases). The ends were cut back, 0 bases at V and 6 bases at J, with 7 bases in the middle. The CDR3 spans 13 residues. Germline loops: CDR1 SGHRS, CDR2 YFSETQ. CDR3 protein: CASSLDGGQPQHF. CDR3 DNA sequence: TGCGCCAGCAGCTTGGACGGGGGTCAGCCCCAGCATTTT.

The V gene is TRBV6-2 or TRBV6-3, the J gene TRBJ2-5; D is ambiguous. The CDR3 is 13 amino acids. With 7 bases removed from V and 0 bases from J, the gap between germline ends came to 9 bases. Looked up from germline, CDR1 is MNHEY and CDR2 is SVGEGT. The CDR3 coding sequence is TGTGCCAGCACCCGACAAGACCAAGAGACCCAGTACTTC. Translating gives CASTRQDQETQYF.